Listed below are T cell receptor beta chains from one sample, sequenced in a study of CD4 T cells in relation to SARS-CoV-2 and coronaviruses. No antigens are known for them. The table came from immunoSEQ multiplex PCR; TCRdb's copy has only in-frame clones and leaves some out. The top ten clones hold 3.4% of a sample with around 28,000 clones, around three quarters of them seen once. Input material: memory CD4+ T cells from PBMCs, cultured in vitro. The receptor set was obtained from an adult with COVID-19. The CDR3 runs from the conserved cysteine through the conserved F or W. The order of the fields is D gene, V gene, J gene, CDR3 DNA, CDR3 protein. The D gene is left open where the match is weak.

NA	TRBV11-1	TRBJ2-5	TGTGCCAGCAGCTTAGCGCGAGAGACCCAGTACTTC	CASSLARETQYF
NA	TRBV18	TRBJ2-3	TGTGCCAGCACGGGATCGGCAAGCACAGATACGCAGTATTTT	CASTGSASTDTQYF
NA	TRBV9	TRBJ1-6	TGTGCCAGCAGCGTAGTACCCCGCCTGACAAGGAGGACGCTGGGCTCCTATAATTCACCCCTCCACTTT	CASSVVPRLTRRTLGSYNSPLHF
NA	TRBV5-1	TRBJ2-2	TGCGCCAGCAGCTTGGAAGCGGGCGGGGAGCTGTTTTTT	CASSLEAGGELFF
NA	TRBV19	TRBJ1-5	TGTGCCAGTAGTTGGAATAGCAATCAGCCCCAGCATTTT	CASSWNSNQPQHF
NA	TRBV7-9	TRBJ2-7	TGTGCCAGCAGCTGGGACATCAACGAGCAGTACTTC	CASSWDINEQYF
NA	TRBV30	TRBJ2-7	TGTGCCTTTAGCCAGGGTGACTACGAGCAGTACTTC	CAFSQGDYEQYF
NA	TRBV28	TRBJ1-5	TGTGCCAGCGCGATAGCTTATCAGCCCCAGCATTTT	CASAIAYQPQHF
TRBD1	TRBV7-3	TRBJ2-4	TGTGCCAGCAGTCACCCCGACAGGGATCGTTCGGCCAAAAACATTCAGTACTTC	CASSHPDRDRSAKNIQYF
TRBD1	TRBV27	TRBJ2-7	TGTGCCAGCAGTTCCTGGACAGGGGGAGGCCACGAGCAGTACTTC	CASSSWTGGGHEQYF